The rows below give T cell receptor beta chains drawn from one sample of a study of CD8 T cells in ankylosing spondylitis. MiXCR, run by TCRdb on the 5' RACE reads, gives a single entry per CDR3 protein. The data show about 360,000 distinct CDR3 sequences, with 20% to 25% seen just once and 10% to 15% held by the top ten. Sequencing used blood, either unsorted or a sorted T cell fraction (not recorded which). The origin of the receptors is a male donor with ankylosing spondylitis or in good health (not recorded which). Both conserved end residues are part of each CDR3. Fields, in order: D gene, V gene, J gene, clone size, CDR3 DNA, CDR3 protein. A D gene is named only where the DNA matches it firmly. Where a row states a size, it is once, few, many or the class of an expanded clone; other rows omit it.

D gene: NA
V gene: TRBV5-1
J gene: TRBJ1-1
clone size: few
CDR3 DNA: TGCGCCAGCAGCCCAATTGGCTCTGAAGCTTTCTTT
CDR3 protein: CASSPIGSEAFF

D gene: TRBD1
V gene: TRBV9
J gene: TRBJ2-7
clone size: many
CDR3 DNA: TGTGCCAGCACCCCGGGACAGGGGGACTCCTACGAGCAGTACTTC
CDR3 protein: CASTPGQGDSYEQYF

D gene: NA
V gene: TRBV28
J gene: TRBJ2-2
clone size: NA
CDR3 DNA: TGTGCCAGCAGGTGGGGCCTAACGAACACCGGGGAGCTGTTTTTT
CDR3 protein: CASRWGLTNTGELFF

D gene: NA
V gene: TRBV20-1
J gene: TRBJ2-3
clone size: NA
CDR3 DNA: TGCAGTGCTAGCAGGCAGGAAACCTCTAGCACAGATACGCAGTATTTT
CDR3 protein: CSASRQETSSTDTQYF

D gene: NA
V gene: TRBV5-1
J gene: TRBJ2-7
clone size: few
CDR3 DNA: TGCGCCAGCAGCTTGGAGGCGGGGACCTCCTACGAGCAGTACTTC
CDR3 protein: CASSLEAGTSYEQYF

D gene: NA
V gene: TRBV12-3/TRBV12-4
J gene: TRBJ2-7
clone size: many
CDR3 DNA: TGTGCCAGCAGTTCGGACGCCTACGAGCAGTACTTC
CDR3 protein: CASSSDAYEQYF

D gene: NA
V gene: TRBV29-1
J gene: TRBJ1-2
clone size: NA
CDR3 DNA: TGCAGCGTTGTTAGGTCAGGGGAGTATGGCTACACCTTC
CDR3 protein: CSVVRSGEYGYTF

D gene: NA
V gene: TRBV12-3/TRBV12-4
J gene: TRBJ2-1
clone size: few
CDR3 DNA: TGTGCCAGCAGTTCCGAAGGGCGCAATGAGCAGTTCTTC
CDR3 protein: CASSSEGRNEQFF

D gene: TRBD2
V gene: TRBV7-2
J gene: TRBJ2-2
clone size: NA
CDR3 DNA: TGTGCCAGCAGCATTCTAGCGGGGGGGCCCGGGGAGCTGTTTTTT
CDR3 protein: CASSILAGGPGELFF

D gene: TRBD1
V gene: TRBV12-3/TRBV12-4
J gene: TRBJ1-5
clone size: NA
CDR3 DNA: TGTGCCAGCAGTGCGCCGGGACAGGAGCTACAGCATTTT
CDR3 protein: CASSAPGQELQHF

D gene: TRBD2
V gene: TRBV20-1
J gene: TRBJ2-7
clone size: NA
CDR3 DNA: TGCAGTGCTAGACGACTAGCGGATTACGAGCAGTACTTC
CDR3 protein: CSARRLADYEQYF

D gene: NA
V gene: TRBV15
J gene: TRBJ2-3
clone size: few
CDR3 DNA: TGTGCCACCAGCAGAGTGTCCGGGCCCTCGCGGGATACGCAGTATTTT
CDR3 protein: CATSRVSGPSRDTQYF

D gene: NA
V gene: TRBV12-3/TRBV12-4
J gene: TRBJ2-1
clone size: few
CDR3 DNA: TGTGCCAGCAACCTTCCAGGACTCTACAATGAGCAGTTCTTC
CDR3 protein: CASNLPGLYNEQFF

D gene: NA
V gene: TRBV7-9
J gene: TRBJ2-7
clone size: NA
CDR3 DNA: TGTGCCAGCAGCTTAACCGGTAAAGCGTACGAGCAGTACTTC
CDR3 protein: CASSLTGKAYEQYF

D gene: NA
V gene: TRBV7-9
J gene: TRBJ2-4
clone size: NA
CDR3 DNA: TGTGCCAGCAGCCACCTGGGGGCAGGGCTAGCCAAAAACATTCAGTACTTC
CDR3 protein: CASSHLGAGLAKNIQYF

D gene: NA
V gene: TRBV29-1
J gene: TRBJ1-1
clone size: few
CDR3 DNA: TGCAGCGTTGAGGGATGGGCTGAAGCTTTCTTT
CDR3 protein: CSVEGWAEAFF

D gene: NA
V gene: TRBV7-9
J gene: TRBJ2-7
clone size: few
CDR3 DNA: TGTGCCAGCAGCTTAGAGGCAGCCACCTACTACGAGCAGTACTTC
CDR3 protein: CASSLEAATYYEQYF

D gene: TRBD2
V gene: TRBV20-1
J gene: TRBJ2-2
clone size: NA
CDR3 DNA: TGCAGTGCTGCTAATGTGGCGGGGGGGCCGACCGGGGAGCTGTTTTTT
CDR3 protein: CSAANVAGGPTGELFF

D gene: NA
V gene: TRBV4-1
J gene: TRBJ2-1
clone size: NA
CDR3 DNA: TGCGCCAGCAGCCAAGAGGTTCCCCGGTCGGGGGACGAGCAGTTCTTC
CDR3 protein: CASSQEVPRSGDEQFF

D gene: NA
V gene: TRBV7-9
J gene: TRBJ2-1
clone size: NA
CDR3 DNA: TGTGCCAGCAGCGGGGGGACCTACAATGAGCAGTTCTTC
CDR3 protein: CASSGGTYNEQFF

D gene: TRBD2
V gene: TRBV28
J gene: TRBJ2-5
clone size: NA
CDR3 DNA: TGTGACAGCAGTAATAGCGGGGGTGAGACCCAGTACTTC
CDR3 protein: CDSSNSGGETQYF

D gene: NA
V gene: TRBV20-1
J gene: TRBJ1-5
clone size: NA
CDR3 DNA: TGCAGTGCTCCGGCAGAGCTCGCCCAGCCCCAGCATTTT
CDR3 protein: CSAPAELAQPQHF

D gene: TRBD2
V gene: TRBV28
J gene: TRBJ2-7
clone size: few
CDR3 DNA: TGTGCCAGCAGTTTGCCCCAGCGGGGGGGTCCCTACGAGCAGTACTTC
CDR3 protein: CASSLPQRGGPYEQYF

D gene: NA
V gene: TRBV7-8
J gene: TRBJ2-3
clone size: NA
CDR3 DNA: TGTGCCAGCAGCTTATTCCGGGGGACGGGGGCAGATACGCAGTATTTT
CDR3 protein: CASSLFRGTGADTQYF

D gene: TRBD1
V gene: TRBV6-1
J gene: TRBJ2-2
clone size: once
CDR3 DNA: TGTGCCAGCAGTGGGGCCCCGGGACAGGGTCGAACCGTGGAGCTGTTTTTT
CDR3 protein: CASSGAPGQGRTVELFF

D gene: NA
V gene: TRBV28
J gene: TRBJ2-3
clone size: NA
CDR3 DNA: TGTGCCAGCAGAAGACCCGAGGCGGCAGATACGCAGTATTTT
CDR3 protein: CASRRPEAADTQYF

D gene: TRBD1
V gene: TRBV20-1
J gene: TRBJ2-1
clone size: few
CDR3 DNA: TGCAGTGCTCAGGACAGGGGGCCCAGCCCCTACAATGAGCAGTTCTTC
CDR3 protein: CSAQDRGPSPYNEQFF

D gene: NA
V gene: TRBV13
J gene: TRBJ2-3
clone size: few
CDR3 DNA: TGTGCCAGCACCTCAACCCCCGGGACTCCCGATACGCAGTATTTT
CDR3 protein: CASTSTPGTPDTQYF

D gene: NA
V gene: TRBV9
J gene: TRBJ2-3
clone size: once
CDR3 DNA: TGTGCCAGCAGCGTAGAGGGGGGGGGGCCCGCAGATACGCAGTATTTT
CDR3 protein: CASSVEGGGPADTQYF

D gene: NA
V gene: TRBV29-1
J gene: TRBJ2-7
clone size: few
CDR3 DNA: TGCAGCGTCGCCCGGGACGGTGGGGAGCAGTACTTC
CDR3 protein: CSVARDGGEQYF

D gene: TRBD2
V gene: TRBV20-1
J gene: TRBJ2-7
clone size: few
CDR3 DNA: TGCAGTGCTCCGAGACTAGCGGGCGACTTTGCAGGGCCCTACGAGCAGTACTTC
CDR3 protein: CSAPRLAGDFAGPYEQYF

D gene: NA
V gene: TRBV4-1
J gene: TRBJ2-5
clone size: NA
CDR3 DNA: TGCGCCAGCAGGCCGGCAGGGATGACGGAGACCCAGTACTTC
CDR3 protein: CASRPAGMTETQYF

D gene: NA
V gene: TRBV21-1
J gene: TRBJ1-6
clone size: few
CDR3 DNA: TGTGCCATCCATTATTCACCCCTCCACTTT
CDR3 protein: CAIHYSPLHF

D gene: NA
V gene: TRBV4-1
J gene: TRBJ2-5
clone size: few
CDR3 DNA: TGCGCCAGCAGCCTTCCACCCAAGGTGGGCAGAACGGAGACCCAGTACTTC
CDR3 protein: CASSLPPKVGRTETQYF

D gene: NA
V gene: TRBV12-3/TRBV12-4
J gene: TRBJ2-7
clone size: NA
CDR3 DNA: TGTGCCAGCAGTTTCCGGACAACCTACGAGCAGTACTTC
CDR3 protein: CASSFRTTYEQYF

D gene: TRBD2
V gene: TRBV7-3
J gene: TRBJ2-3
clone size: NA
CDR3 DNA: TGTGCCAGCAGCTTGGGAGCGGGAGGGTCAGATACGCAGTATTTT
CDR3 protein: CASSLGAGGSDTQYF

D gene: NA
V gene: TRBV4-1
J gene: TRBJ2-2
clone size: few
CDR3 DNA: TGCGCCAGCAGTCTTAACCCGAACACCGGGGAGCTGTTTTTT
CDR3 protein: CASSLNPNTGELFF

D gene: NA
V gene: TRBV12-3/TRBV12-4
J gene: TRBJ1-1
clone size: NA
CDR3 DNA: TGTGCCAGCAGTTTAGTTGCTATGAACACTGAAGCTTTCTTT
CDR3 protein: CASSLVAMNTEAFF

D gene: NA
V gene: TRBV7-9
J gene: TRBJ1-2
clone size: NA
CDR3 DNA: TGTGCCAGCGGGGTCAACGGCGGCTACACCTTC
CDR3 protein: CASGVNGGYTF

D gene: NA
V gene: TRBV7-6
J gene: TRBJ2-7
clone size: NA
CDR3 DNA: TGTGCCAGCAGCTTAGCGTTGAGCAACGAGCAGTACTTC
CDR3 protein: CASSLALSNEQYF

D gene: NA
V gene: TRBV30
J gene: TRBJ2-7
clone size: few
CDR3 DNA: TGTGCCTGGAATGACATGTTCTACGAGCAGTACTTC
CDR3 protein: CAWNDMFYEQYF

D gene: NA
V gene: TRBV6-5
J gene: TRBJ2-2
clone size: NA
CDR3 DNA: TGTGCCAGCAGTTACTCGGGGGCTCACACCGGGGAGCTGTTTTTT
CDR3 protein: CASSYSGAHTGELFF

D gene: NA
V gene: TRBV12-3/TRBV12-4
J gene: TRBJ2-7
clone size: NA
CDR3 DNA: TGTGCCAGCAGTTTAGCGCGGAACTCCTACGAGCAGTACTTC
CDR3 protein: CASSLARNSYEQYF

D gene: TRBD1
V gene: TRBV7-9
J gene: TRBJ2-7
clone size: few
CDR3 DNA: TGTGCCAGCAGCCCCCTCCCGGGACAGGGCTCCTACGAGCAGTACTTC
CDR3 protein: CASSPLPGQGSYEQYF

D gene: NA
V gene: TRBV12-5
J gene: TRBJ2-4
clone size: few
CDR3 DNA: TGTGCTAGTGGTCCGACGTTAGCCAAAAACATTCAGTACTTC
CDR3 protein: CASGPTLAKNIQYF